These T cell receptor beta chains were read from a single sample in a study of blood T cell repertoires in COVID-19. TCRdb keeps only in-frame clones here, not all; method: immunoSEQ multiplex PCR. The sample contains about 290,000 clones, roughly 80% of which appear only once. Material for sequencing was peripheral blood. The receptors originated from a woman between 45 and 60 years old with active or convalescent COVID-19. The CDR3 runs from the conserved cysteine through the conserved F or W. The D gene is left open where the match is weak. Size is omitted from some rows. Given values are once, few, many or a class for expanded clones.

>TRBJ2-7|NA|NA|TRBV20-1
CSASGRRDGEQYF
TGCAGTGCTAGTGGTCGGCGGGACGGCGAGCAGTACTTC
>TRBJ1-6|once|NA|TRBV11-2
CASSRGNHNSPLHF
TGTGCCAGCAGCAGGGGAAATCATAATTCACCCCTCCACTTT
>TRBJ1-6|NA|TRBD1|TRBV28
CASSSTGQGVNSPLHF
TGTGCCAGCAGTTCCACGGGACAGGGGGTGAATTCACCCCTCCACTTT
>TRBJ1-2|NA|TRBD1|TRBV10-2
CASSERGRSTYGYTF
TGCGCCAGCAGTGAGAGGGGGCGTTCCACCTATGGCTACACCTTC
>TRBJ2-3|NA|NA|TRBV5-4
CASSFSGGTDTQYF
TGTGCCAGCAGCTTTTCGGGGGGCACAGATACGCAGTATTTT
>TRBJ1-2|NA|NA|TRBV28
CASTLDPDRDYGYTF
TGTGCCAGCACCCTAGATCCGGATCGAGACTATGGCTACACCTTC
>TRBJ2-5|NA|TRBD2|TRBV6-5
CASSSTSYWFETQYF
TGTGCCAGCAGTTCGACTAGCTACTGGTTTGAGACCCAGTACTTC
>TRBJ2-7|NA|NA|TRBV27
CASSFQGGSVGRYF
TGTGCCAGCAGTTTCCAGGGGGGATCGGTAGGGCGGTACTTC
>TRBJ2-1|NA|NA|TRBV11-3
CASSLGPGAGEQFF
TGTGCCAGCAGCTTAGGCCCAGGGGCCGGTGAGCAGTTCTTC
>TRBJ2-7|NA|NA|TRBV3-1/TRBV3-2
CASSRPPPAGPHEQYF
TGTGCCAGCAGCCGCCCTCCCCCGGCGGGACCCCACGAGCAGTACTTC
>TRBJ1-2|many|NA|TRBV23-1
CASSHLLTEYF
TGCGCCAGCAGTCACCTACTGACAGAATACTTC
>TRBJ1-6|NA|NA|TRBV7-8
CASSLTFWGLGSPLHF
TGTGCCAGCAGCTTAACCTTTTGGGGCTTGGGGTCACCCCTCCACTTT
>TRBJ1-2|NA|NA|TRBV4-2
CASSREQGPNYGYTF
TGTGCCAGCAGCCGCGAACAGGGCCCTAACTATGGCTACACCTTC
>TRBJ2-1|NA|NA|TRBV21-1
CASSRGEQFF
TGTGCCAGCAGCCGGGGGGAGCAGTTCTTC
>TRBJ2-5|NA|TRBD2|TRBV5-6
CASSPGLEWKETQYF
TGTGCCAGCAGCCCCGGACTAGAATGGAAGGAGACCCAGTACTTC
>TRBJ1-2|NA|TRBD1|TRBV7-2
CASSLDWDRGSGYTF
TGTGCCAGCAGCTTAGACTGGGACAGGGGTAGTGGCTACACCTTC
>TRBJ2-3|NA|TRBD2|TRBV9
CASSVDSGLAGDTQYF
TGTGCCAGCAGCGTAGACTCGGGACTAGCAGGTGATACGCAGTATTTT
>TRBJ1-4|NA|TRBD1|TRBV2
CASSEQGQGSEKLFF
TGTGCCAGCAGTGAACAGGGACAGGGGTCGGAAAAACTGTTTTTT
>TRBJ1-2|NA|TRBD1|TRBV6-5
CASRHTGGWGYTF
TGTGCCAGCAGGCACACAGGGGGCTGGGGCTACACCTTC
>TRBJ2-1|NA|TRBD2|TRBV7-7
CASSLRLAAYNEQFF
TGTGCTAGCAGCCTAAGACTAGCGGCCTACAATGAGCAGTTCTTC
>TRBJ2-1|NA|TRBD1|TRBV10-3
CAISDSGTGIDEQFF
TGTGCCATCAGTGACTCCGGGACAGGGATCGATGAGCAGTTCTTC
>TRBJ2-6|NA|TRBD2|TRBV29-1
CSVHPGGLGANVLTF
TGCAGCGTTCACCCGGGGGGGCTGGGGGCCAACGTCCTGACTTTC
>TRBJ2-3|once|NA|TRBV4-1
CASSQERRNTDTQYF
TGCGCCAGCAGCCAAGAAAGGCGGAACACAGATACGCAGTATTTT
>TRBJ2-1|few|NA|TRBV9
CASSHLSNEQFF
TGTGCCAGCAGCCACTTGAGCAATGAGCAGTTCTTC
>TRBJ1-2|NA|TRBD1|TRBV5-4
CASSFSRTGGDGYTF
TGTGCCAGCAGCTTTTCCCGGACAGGGGGCGATGGCTACACCTTC
>TRBJ1-1|NA|TRBD1|TRBV24-1
CATRSGTAEAFF
TGTGCCACCCGTTCCGGGACAGCTGAAGCTTTCTTT
>TRBJ1-1|few|TRBD1|TRBV7-9
CASSRRGGTGLTEAFF
TGTGCCAGCAGCCGGCGGGGCGGGACAGGCTTGACTGAAGCTTTCTTT
>TRBJ2-4|NA|NA|TRBV5-4
CASSLGGRGLGPQYF
TGTGCCAGCAGCTTGGGTGGTAGAGGGCTTGGTCCTCAGTACTTC
>TRBJ2-1|NA|NA|TRBV11-2
CASSSKLNEQFF
TGTGCCAGCAGCTCCAAACTCAATGAGCAGTTCTTC
>TRBJ1-3|NA|NA|TRBV12-5
CASGLSGPSGNTIYF
TGTGCTAGTGGTTTGTCCGGTCCCTCTGGAAACACCATATATTTT
>TRBJ2-7|NA|NA|TRBV4-2
CASSQDSGRSIPSYEQYF
TGTGCCAGCAGCCAAGATTCAGGTCGGTCCATTCCTTCCTACGAGCAGTACTTC
>TRBJ1-4|NA|NA|TRBV13
CASSATGRLGLATNEKLFF
TGTGCCAGCAGCGCAACCGGGAGGTTGGGTCTTGCAACTAATGAAAAACTGTTTTTT
>TRBJ2-2|once|NA|TRBV14
CASSQGLGSSNTGELFF
TGTGCCAGCAGCCAAGGGTTAGGGAGTTCGAACACCGGGGAGCTGTTTTTT
>TRBJ1-5|once|NA|TRBV27
CASSLLNRVSGNQPQHF
TGTGCCAGCAGTTTACTGAACAGGGTTTCGGGCAATCAGCCCCAGCATTTT
>TRBJ1-1|NA|TRBD1|TRBV19
CASSFRQGVTEAFF
TGTGCCAGTAGTTTCAGACAGGGAGTCACTGAAGCTTTCTTT
>TRBJ2-7|once|TRBD2|TRBV6-5
CASRDLRTSTYEQYF
TGTGCCAGCAGGGACCTCCGGACTAGCACCTACGAGCAGTACTTC
>TRBJ2-1|NA|NA|TRBV5-1
CASSSGGSYNEQFF
TGCGCCAGCAGCTCCGGGGGCTCCTACAATGAGCAGTTCTTC
>TRBJ1-1|NA|TRBD1|TRBV28
CASSLRGRNTEAFF
TGTGCCAGCAGTTTAAGGGGGCGGAATACTGAAGCTTTCTTT
>TRBJ2-1|NA|TRBD2|TRBV5-1
CASSLGGTSAFEEQFF
TGCGCCAGCAGCCTTGGTGGGACTAGCGCCTTCGAGGAGCAGTTCTTC
>TRBJ1-3|few|NA|TRBV5-1
CASSPEGGIGSGNTIYF
TGCGCCAGCAGCCCGGAGGGAGGGATTGGCTCTGGAAACACCATATATTTT
>TRBJ1-2|NA|NA|TRBV12-3/TRBV12-4
CASSPGQWGYTF
TGTGCCAGCAGCCCAGGACAGTGGGGCTACACCTTC
>TRBJ1-2|NA|TRBD1|TRBV4-1
CASSQGPGGGYTF
TGCGCCAGCAGCCAAGGGCCAGGGGGCGGCTACACCTTC
>TRBJ1-2|NA|TRBD1|TRBV11-2
CASSSPKTGGGGYTF
TGTGCCAGCAGCTCGCCGAAGACAGGGGGAGGTGGCTACACCTTC
>TRBJ1-2|NA|TRBD1|TRBV2
CARGGQTYGYTF
TGTGCCAGAGGGGGACAGACATATGGCTACACCTTC
>TRBJ2-7|once|NA|TRBV9
CASSVDRVDEQYF
TGTGCCAGCAGCGTAGACAGGGTTGACGAGCAGTACTTC
>TRBJ1-5|NA|NA|TRBV28
CASGLGSRHQPQHF
TGTGCCAGCGGCCTTGGAAGCAGGCATCAGCCCCAGCATTTT
>TRBJ1-2|NA|NA|TRBV19
CASSPNGGNYGYTF
TGTGCCAGTAGTCCTAACGGCGGAAACTATGGCTACACCTTC
>TRBJ1-2|few|NA|TRBV13
CASSNRETYGYTF
TGTGCCAGCAGCAACAGGGAAACCTATGGCTACACCTTC
>TRBJ1-1|NA|NA|TRBV5-1
CASSLAAGRGTEAFF
TGCGCCAGCAGCTTGGCGGCAGGGAGGGGGACTGAAGCTTTCTTT
>TRBJ2-4|NA|TRBD2|TRBV28
CASGATSGSQNIQYF
TGTGCCAGCGGCGCAACTAGCGGGAGTCAAAACATTCAGTACTTC
>TRBJ1-4|NA|NA|TRBV28
CASSPTRGRDEKLFF
TGTGCCAGCAGTCCGACCCGGGGGAGGGATGAAAAACTGTTTTTT
>TRBJ2-3|once|TRBD2|TRBV9
CASSPWTSGTDTQYF
TGTGCCAGCAGCCCCTGGACTAGCGGCACAGATACGCAGTATTTT
>TRBJ2-7|NA|NA|TRBV10-3
CAISSAEGGEQYF
TGTGCCATCAGTTCTGCGGAGGGTGGAGAGCAGTACTTC